The 17 T cell receptor beta chains presented below share a single source sample, sequenced in a study of CD8 T cells in Susac syndrome. RNA totalling about 0.5 to 1 ug underwent reverse transcription with random hexamers. Using its own MiXCR run on the immunoSEQ multiplex PCR reads, TCRdb lists one record per CDR3 protein. Among 150,000 to 200,000 distinct CDR3 sequences listed, roughly 95% were seen once. The sample taken for sequencing was CD8+ T cells from PBMCs. These receptors originate from a human donor with multiple sclerosis.

The chain uses TRBV20-1 and TRBJ2-3; 8 bases match TRBD1. This CDR3 contains 17 residues. CDR1 and CDR2 from the germline V gene are DFQATT and SNEGSKA (reference sequence). Trimming cost V 0 bases and J 2 bases; bases outside gene matches: 10. The CDR3 DNA reads TGCAGTGCTAGAGATCTGGATCGGGACAGGTCCACAGATACGCAGTATTTT. It codes for CSARDLDRDRSTDTQYF.

This rearrangement joins TRBV28 to TRBJ2-4, with TRBD2 matching 8 bases. Germline-derived CDR1 and CDR2 are MDHEN and SYDVKM. The trim removed 5 bases at V and 0 bases at J, leaving 6 bases unmatched. This CDR3 contains 16 residues. CDR3 in DNA: TGTGCCAGCAGTGCCGTTAGCGGGGTAGCCAAAAACATTCAGTACTTC. Amino acids: CASSAVSGVAKNIQYF. The full variable domain, completed using reference TRBV28 and TRBJ2-4, is DVKVTQSSRYLVKRTGEKVFLECVQDMDHENMFWYRQDPGLGLRLIYFSYDVKMKEKGDIPEGYSVSREKKERFSLILESASTNQTSMYLCASSAVSGVAKNIQYFGAGTRLSVL.

The genes are TRBV5-6 and TRBJ2-1, with 10 bases that match TRBD2. Germline V CDR1 and CDR2: SGHDT, YYEEEE. This CDR3 comprises 18 residues. The V gene end was trimmed by 0 bases and the J gene end by 0 bases; junction bases not matched to a gene: 6. CDR3 sequence (DNA): TGTGCCAGCAGCTTGGCCAGACTAGCGGGCAGCTCCTACAATGAGCAGTTCTTC. The encoded protein is CASSLARLAGSSYNEQFF. The entire variable domain, with the rest obtained from reference TRBV5-6 and TRBJ2-1, is as follows: DAGVTQSPTHLIKTRGQQVTLRCSPKSGHDTVSWYQQALGQGPQFIFQYYEEEERQRGNFPDRFSGHQFPNYSSELNVNALLLGDSALYLCASSLARLAGSSYNEQFFGPGTRLTVL.

This chain connects TRBV4-2 to TRBJ2-5, with TRBD1 matching over 7 bases. CDR3 length: 15 amino acids. Trimming at V came to 3 bases and at J to 4 bases, leaving 8 bases not matched to a gene. Germline V gene sequence: CDR1 LGHNA, CDR2 YNFKEQ. The DNA for the CDR3 is TGTGCCAGCAGCCAGGAACGGACAGGCGGAGAGACCCAGTACTTC. Protein: CASSQERTGGETQYF.

The rearrangement links TRBV12-3 or TRBV12-4 to TRBJ1-1, with D possibly matching TRBD1 (6 bases). The length of the CDR3 is 11 residues. Trimming took off 10 bases at V and 4 bases at J, with 10 bases between the two ends. This CDR3 is CANRVGTEAFF. CDR3 in DNA: TGTGCCAACAGGGTTGGCACTGAAGCTTTCTTT.

V and J are TRBV30 and TRBJ2-7; no definite D call. CDR1 and CDR2 (germline): GTSNPN, SVGIG (reference sequence). CDR3 length equals 11 residues. V dropped 5 bases and J dropped 1 base, with 6 bases sitting between them. CDR3 bases: TGTGCCTGGGCCACGTCCTACGAGCAGTACTTC. It encodes CAWATSYEQYF.

The chain uses TRBV30 and TRBJ2-1, with a weak D call TRBD1 (7 bases). This CDR3 spans 12 amino acids. Trimming left V 3 bases short and J 13 bases short, with 16 bases between. CDR1 and CDR2 from the germline V gene are GTSNPN and SVGIG (reference sequence). This CDR3 is CAWSRGTEEQFF. In nucleotides, the CDR3 is TGTGCCTGGAGCCGGGGGACAGAAGAACAGTTCTTC.

This chain uses TRBV5-6 with TRBJ2-7; a weak D match, TRBD1 (5 bases). This CDR3 contains 13 residues. Trimming stripped 7 bases from V and 0 bases from J, with 11 bases between. The germline gives CDR1 SGHDT, CDR2 YYEEEE. Written as DNA, the CDR3 is TGTGCCAGCGGACAAGGACACTCCTACGAGCAGTACTTC. Translated, it gives CASGQGHSYEQYF. The whole variable domain, filled in from reference TRBV5-6 and TRBJ2-7, reads DAGVTQSPTHLIKTRGQQVTLRCSPKSGHDTVSWYQQALGQGPQFIFQYYEEEERQRGNFPDRFSGHQFPNYSSELNVNALLLGDSALYLCASGQGHSYEQYFGPGTRLTVT.

The rearrangement joins TRBV30 to TRBJ2-7; no firm D call. This CDR3 comprises 14 residues. CDR1 is GTSNPN, CDR2 SVGIG, per germline (reference sequence). Trimming removed 2 bases from V and 3 bases from J, with 14 bases in between. DNA for the CDR3: TGTGCCTGGAGTCCTACCCTGAGGTACTACGAGCAGTACTTC. It is translated as CAWSPTLRYYEQYF.

This clonotype has just a few counts. The rearrangement joins TRBV20-1 to TRBJ2-1, with D tentatively TRBD2 (5 bases). Trimming pared 3 bases from V and 4 bases from J, leaving 10 bases between. The CDR3 length is 13 residues. Germline V gene data show CDR1 as DFQATT and CDR2 as SNEGSKA (reference sequence). CDR3 residues: CSARGGPYNEQFF. The CDR3 nucleotides are TGCAGTGCTAGGGGCGGGCCTTACAATGAGCAGTTCTTC.

CDR3 sequence (DNA): TGCGCCAGCACCACGGGAGGGACACGCGCTTACGAGCAGTACTTC. Amino acids: CASTTGGTRAYEQYF. This chain links TRBV5-1 with TRBJ2-7; 8 nucleotides match TRBD2. The CDR3 sequence is 15 residues long. In germline, CDR1 is SGHRS, CDR2 YFSETQ. The V segment lost 6 bases and the J segment 4 bases; nucleotides outside the gene matches: 12. The variable domain in full, completed from reference TRBV5-1 and TRBJ2-7, reads KAGVTQTPRYLIKTRGQQVTLSCSPISGHRSVSWYQQTPGQGLQFLFEYFSETQRNKGNFPGRFSGRQFSNSRSEMNVSTLELGDSALYLCASTTGGTRAYEQYFGPGTRLTVT.

The chain carries TRBV28 and TRBJ2-1; 7 nucleotides agree with TRBD2. Per the germline V gene, CDR1 is MDHEN and CDR2 is SYDVKM. This CDR3 is built from 19 residues. Unmatched junction bases numbered 19, after V lost 3 bases and J lost 5 bases. In DNA form, the CDR3 reads TGTGCCAGCAGTTTTCCCGGGATTTCAGGGCTAGCGGAGGACAATGAGCAGTTCTTC. Translating gives CASSFPGISGLAEDNEQFF. The whole variable domain, filled in from reference TRBV28 and TRBJ2-1, reads DVKVTQSSRYLVKRTGEKVFLECVQDMDHENMFWYRQDPGLGLRLIYFSYDVKMKEKGDIPEGYSVSREKKERFSLILESASTNQTSMYLCASSFPGISGLAEDNEQFFGPGTRLTVL.

The chain combines TRBV7-9 with TRBJ2-3; the D gene is possibly TRBD2 (6 bases). V lost 4 bases and J lost 8, with 13 bases in between. The CDR3 spans 13 residues. In germline, CDR1 is SEHNR, CDR2 FQNEAQ (reference sequence). The CDR3 DNA follows: TGTGCCAGCAGCTCCGGGAGTGGGGGTACGCAGTATTTT. Protein product: CASSSGSGGTQYF. The full variable domain, rest sourced from reference TRBV7-9 and TRBJ2-3, is DTGVSQNPRHKITKRGQNVTFRCDPISEHNRLYWYRQTLGQGPEFLTYFQNEAQLEKSRLLSDRFSAERPKGSFSTLEIQRTEQGDSAMYLCASSSGSGGTQYFGPGTRLTVL.

This clonotype showed up just a few times. This rearrangement joins TRBV6-1 to TRBJ2-3; D is unresolved. Germline CDR1 reads MNHNS; CDR2 reads SASEGT. V lost 5 bases, J lost 6 bases, and 15 bases lay in between. The CDR3 totals 14 residues. This CDR3 is CASSSPDLTDTQYF. CDR3 sequence (DNA): TGTGCCAGCAGTTCCCCAGACCTCACCGATACGCAGTATTTT.

The rearrangement uses TRBV7-9 and TRBJ2-1, with 8 bases matching TRBD2. This CDR3 has 16 amino acids. J gave up 6 bases and V 5 bases, and 12 bases lay outside the gene matches. Per germline, CDR1 SEHNR and CDR2 FQNEAQ (reference sequence). The CDR3 spells CASSPLAGRASNEQFF. For the CDR3, the DNA is TGTGCCAGCAGCCCCTTAGCGGGGAGGGCCAGCAATGAGCAGTTCTTC. Drawing the rest from reference TRBV7-9 and TRBJ2-1, the complete variable domain is DTGVSQNPRHKITKRGQNVTFRCDPISEHNRLYWYRQTLGQGPEFLTYFQNEAQLEKSRLLSDRFSAERPKGSFSTLEIQRTEQGDSAMYLCASSPLAGRASNEQFFGPGTRLTVL.

The rearrangement uses TRBV3-1 and TRBJ2-7; 10 bases line up with TRBD2. The germline CDR1 and CDR2 sequences are LGHDT and YNNKEL (reference sequence). The CDR3 covers 17 residues. Trimming took 4 bases from V and 3 from J; bases not matched to a gene: 12. The CDR3 coding sequence is TGTGCCAGCAGCCGCCACCCTCTAGCGGGGGCCCGCTACGAGCAGTACTTC. Translated, it gives CASSRHPLAGARYEQYF.

CDR3 residues: CSVAGGAANVLTF. The CDR3 nucleotides are TGCAGCGTCGCAGGAGGGGCCGCCAACGTCCTGACTTTC. The chain is built from TRBV29-1 and TRBJ2-6, with a weak D call TRBD2 (6 bases). The CDR3 consists of 13 residues. Germline V gene sequence: CDR1 SQVTM, CDR2 ANQGSEA. Trimming took 6 bases from V and 7 from J, leaving 13 bases between them. The full variable domain, in which reference TRBV29-1 and TRBJ2-6 provide the parts outside the CDR3, is SAVISQKPSRDICQRGTSLTIQCQVDSQVTMMFWYRQQPGQSLTLIATANQGSEATYESGFVIDKFPISRPNLTFSTLTVSNMSPEDSSIYLCSVAGGAANVLTFGAGSRLTVL.